This TCR beta chain emerged from a study of blood T cell repertoires in COVID-19. The CDR3 runs 12 residues. Germline V CDR1 and CDR2: SGHTA, FQGTGA. J lost 13 bases, V lost 3 bases, and 6 bases had no gene match. Some clones are missing from TCRdb's copy, which holds only in-frame ones; the method was immunoSEQ multiplex PCR. This table has about 300,000 clones, approximately 85% appearing once. Sequenced input: PBMCs or T cells enriched from blood (not recorded which). This TCR was sampled from a young man who had recovered from COVID-19. The chain uses TRBV7-3 and TRBJ2-1; 7 positions match TRBD1. This CDR3 is CASSLETGLQFF. The CDR3 nucleotides are TGTGCCAGCAGCTTGGAGACAGGGCTTCAGTTCTTC. Looking up the rest from reference TRBV7-3 and TRBJ2-1 gives the full variable domain: GAGVSQTPSNKVTEKGKYVELRCDPISGHTALYWYRQSLGQGPEFLIYFQGTGAADDSGLPNDRFFAVRPEGSVSTLKIQRTERGDSAVYLCASSLETGLQFFGPGTRLTVL.